Below, 25 T cell receptor beta chains from the same sample are listed, as sequenced in a study of prognosis after radiotherapy for stage I lung cancer. With two-round multiplex PCR, TCR beta CDR3 sequences were amplified from genomic DNA. During first-round PCR, primers specific to each TRBV and TRBJ gene were used. TCRdb reanalysed the multiplex PCR reads using MiXCR and keeps one entry per CDR3 protein. The sample holds about 18,000 distinct CDR3 sequences, roughly a quarter seen once. The sample was PBMCs, taken before or after stereotactic body radiation therapy (not recorded which). These receptors were obtained from a donor at least 50 years old with non-small cell lung cancer.

This clonotype was seen repeatedly, ten times or more. V and J are TRBV7-8 and TRBJ1-5; D call uncertain. Trimming took 1 base from V and 2 from J, leaving 9 bases between them. The CDR3 has 15 residues. CDR1 and CDR2 from the germline V gene are SGHVS and FQNEAQ. The DNA for the CDR3 is TGTGCCAGCAGCTTAGGTTCCGGGGGCAATCAGCCCCAGCATTTT. Protein: CASSLGSGGNQPQHF.

This clonotype was found many times. The rearrangement links TRBV19 to TRBJ2-7; TRBD1 might be the D (6 bases). The V end lost 3 bases, the J end lost 5 bases, and 14 bases lay between the germline ends. The germline V gene encodes CDR1 LNHDA and CDR2 SQIVND (reference sequence). CDR3 length equals 14 residues. The CDR3 loop is CASSMTGPSNEQYF. The CDR3 DNA is TGTGCCAGTAGTATGACAGGCCCATCGAACGAGCAGTACTTC.

This clonotype was recorded many times. V is TRBV30 and J is TRBJ2-3; D may be TRBD2 (5 bases). The germline CDR1 and CDR2 sequences are GTSNPN and SVGIG (reference sequence). The V gene lost 4 bases and the J gene lost 0 bases, with 17 bases spanning the gap. The CDR3 length is 16 residues. CDR3 sequence reads: CAWNKPGQRSTDTQYF. CDR3 bases: TGTGCCTGGAACAAGCCGGGCCAGCGGAGCACAGATACGCAGTATTTT. Supplemented by reference TRBV30 and TRBJ2-3, the full variable domain reads SQTIHQWPATLVQPVGSPLSLECTVEGTSNPNLYWYRQAAGRGLQLLFYSVGIGQISSEVPQNLSASRPQDRQFILSSKKLLLSDSGFYLCAWNKPGQRSTDTQYFGPGTRLTVL.

This clonotype was counted many times. This chain connects TRBV2 to TRBJ2-5; no clear D. CDR3 size: 13 residues. The ends were cut back, 7 bases at V and 2 bases at J, with 11 bases in the middle. CDR1 and CDR2 from the germline V gene are SNHLY and FYNNEI. CDR3 coding DNA: TGTGCCAGCATTCAGCAGGTACAAGAGACCCAGTACTTC. Translation gives CASIQQVQETQYF.

This clonotype was picked up many times. The genes are TRBV4-2 and TRBJ1-1; 9 bases line up with TRBD1. After removal of 1 base from V and 4 bases from J, the junction contained 7 bases not matched to a gene. CDR1 and CDR2 (germline): LGHNA, YNFKEQ. This CDR3 comprises 16 residues. This CDR3 is CASSQGTGAAITEAFF. The DNA for the CDR3 is TGTGCCAGCAGCCAAGGGACAGGGGCTGCGATCACTGAAGCTTTCTTT.

At least ten counts were recorded for this clonotype. In DNA, the CDR3 is TGTGCCAGCAGCTCCTCAGGGTTAGATACGCAGTATTTT. Translation: CASSSSGLDTQYF. The gene calls are TRBV7-7 and TRBJ2-3, with D possibly TRBD1 on 5 matching bases. This CDR3 region has 13 residues. Germline V gives CDR1 SSHAT, CDR2 FNYEAQ (reference sequence). V lost 4 bases and J 5 bases, leaving 10 bases between the germline ends.

This clonotype was recorded at least ten times. The chain has TRBV6-1 and TRBJ2-1; 9 bases are shared with TRBD2. V lost 7 bases, J lost 7 bases, and 2 bases stayed unmatched. The CDR3 is made up of 12 amino acids. Germline V gene sequence: CDR1 MNHNS, CDR2 SASEGT. This CDR3 reads CASTLAGNEQFF. The DNA for the CDR3 is TGTGCCAGCACCCTAGCGGGGAATGAGCAGTTCTTC.

This clonotype was counted ten times or more. CDR3 residues: CASSSIRGNIQYF. The CDR3 DNA follows: TGTGCCAGCAGCTCGATCCGGGGAAACATTCAGTACTTC. The V gene is TRBV7-2, the J gene TRBJ2-4, with D perhaps matching TRBD2 (5 bases). Germline CDR1 SGHTA, CDR2 FQGNSA. This CDR3 comprises 13 residues. V lost 4 bases and J lost 6, with 10 bases in between.

This clonotype occurred many times. The gene calls are TRBV25-1 and TRBJ1-5; D is undetermined. The ends were cut back, 2 bases at V and 5 bases at J, with 10 bases in the middle. There are 14 residues in the CDR3. Germline-derived CDR1 and CDR2 are MGHDK and SYGVNS. The CDR3 DNA reads TGTGCCAGCAGTGAAGGAGGGTTCGATCAGCCCCAGCATTTT. As protein: CASSEGGFDQPQHF. The full variable domain, completed using reference TRBV25-1 and TRBJ1-5, is EADIYQTPRYLVIGTGKKITLECSQTMGHDKMYWYQQDPGMELHLIHYSYGVNSTEKGDLSSESTVSRIRTEHFPLTLESARPSHTSQYLCASSEGGFDQPQHFGDGTRLSIL.

By frequency in the sample, this clonotype is medium-sized. The chain uses TRBV5-5 and TRBJ2-7; TRBD2 matches 7 bases. The germline V gene has CDR1 SGHKS and CDR2 YYEKEE (reference sequence). The CDR3 consists of 15 residues. With 3 bases clipped from V and 3 bases from J, the junction kept 9 bases outside the gene matches. The CDR3 protein is CASSSPTGGYYEQYF. CDR3 nucleotide sequence: TGTGCCAGCAGCTCCCCAACGGGAGGTTACTACGAGCAGTACTTC.

Remarks on this clonotype: With only one base between it and a far larger clone, this is likely a read error. This chain connects TRBV28 to TRBJ1-2; D is undetermined. CDR1 is MDHEN, CDR2 SYDVKM, per germline. CDR3 size: 15 residues. The CDR3: CASSLIGSRNYCYTF. CDR3 in DNA: TGTGCCAGCAGTTTAATTGGTTCGCGGAACTATTGCTACACCTTC.

This clonotype was seen ten or more times. This chain joins TRBV15 and TRBJ2-7, with D uncertain. Trimming cost V 0 bases and J 1 base, with 7 bases left between them. CDR3 length equals 14 residues. CDR1 and CDR2 from the germline V gene are LNHNV and YYDKDF (reference sequence). The CDR3 loop reads CATSRESRSYEQYF. The DNA of the CDR3 is TGTGCCACCAGCAGAGAGAGTAGATCCTACGAGCAGTACTTC.

This clonotype showed up many times. V usage is TRBV19 and J usage is TRBJ2-3, with TRBD2 identical over 7 bases. Germline CDR1 and CDR2: LNHDA and SQIVND (reference sequence). V dropped 4 bases and J dropped 0; count of bases not matched to a gene: 1. The CDR3 contains 14 residues. The CDR3 DNA sequence: TGTGCCAGTAGTACTAGCGGTAGCACAGATACGCAGTATTTT. It is translated as CASSTSGSTDTQYF.

Notes on this clonotype: A much larger clone lies one base from this, so it may be a read error. In nucleotides, the CDR3 is TGTGCCAGCAGCAGGGGGGCTCGGGAGACCCAGTTCTTC. Encoded protein: CASSRGARETQFF. The chain links TRBV5-8 to TRBJ2-1, with D perhaps being TRBD1 or TRBD2 (6 bases each). The V and J ends lost 4 bases and 13 bases respectively, with 18 bases between them. The germline V gene encodes CDR1 SGHTS and CDR2 YDEGEE. The length of the CDR3 is 13 residues.

This clonotype showed up many times. The chain combines TRBV28 with TRBJ1-2; D gene uncertain. Germline V lookup: CDR1 MDHEN, CDR2 SYDVKM. V was shortened by 3 bases and J by 10 bases, with 18 bases between the two germline ends. There are 14 residues in the CDR3. CDR3 coding DNA: TGTGCCAGCAGTTTGGGCAGTTTTTCCGCCCCCTACACCTTC. This sequence encodes CASSLGSFSAPYTF.

This clonotype was counted many times. This chain uses TRBV15 with TRBJ2-7; maybe TRBD1 (6 bases). This CDR3 region has 14 residues. V was trimmed by 8 bases and J by 2 bases, leaving 16 bases between them. The germline gives CDR1 LNHNV, CDR2 YYDKDF (reference sequence). The CDR3: CATAAGDWTYEQYF. CDR3 coding DNA: TGTGCCACCGCGGCAGGGGATTGGACCTACGAGCAGTACTTC.

About this clonotype: Mismatch with germline at one junction end may stem from a read error. J is TRBJ2-2 and V is TRBV12-3 or TRBV12-4, with D perhaps TRBD1 (7 bases). The CDR3 runs 18 residues. The CDR3 protein is CASSLFGGGTVNNGELFF. The CDR3 DNA reads TGTGCCAGCAGTTTGTTCGGAGGGGGGACAGTGAACAACGGGGAGCTGTTTTTT.

On this clonotype: A junction boundary mismatches the germline segment, possibly from a read error. The rearrangement joins TRBV6-1 to TRBJ2-7, with 10 bases that match TRBD2. The CDR3 runs to 16 residues. The germline V gene encodes CDR1 MNHNS and CDR2 SASEGT. The CDR3 loop reads CTSIPYGTSVTYEQYF. CDR3 in DNA: TGTACCAGCATTCCGTACGGGACTAGCGTTACCTACGAGCAGTACTTC.

This clonotype was seen repeatedly, ten times or more. The chain couples TRBV6-5 to TRBJ2-1; TRBD2 agrees at 7 bases. J lost 4 bases, V lost 0 bases, and 6 bases had no gene match. CDR3 length: 16 residues. Germline values: CDR1 MNHEY, CDR2 SVGAGI. The CDR3 region is CASSYSTSRNYNEQFF. CDR3 coding DNA: TGTGCCAGCAGTTACTCGACTAGCCGAAATTACAATGAGCAGTTCTTC.

The chain links TRBV6-5 to TRBJ2-1, with D tentatively TRBD2 (6 bases). The CDR3 runs 15 residues. The germline CDR1 and CDR2 sequences are MNHEY and SVGAGI. In nucleotides, the CDR3 is TGTCCAGCAGTACCCATGGCTAGCGAGTACAATGAGCAGTTCTTC. Protein sequence: CPAVPMASEYNEQFF.

This clonotype was counted many times. The rearrangement uses TRBV20-1 and TRBJ2-5, with D possibly called TRBD1 or TRBD2 (5 bases each). The germline V gene has CDR1 DFQATT and CDR2 SNEGSKA (reference sequence). The CDR3 spans 14 residues. Trimming stripped 2 bases from V and 4 bases from J, with 14 bases between. The CDR3 loop is CSARPRDRGETQYF. Written as DNA, the CDR3 is TGCAGTGCTAGACCCCGGGACCGAGGAGAGACCCAGTACTTC.

This clonotype has ten or more counts. The chain has TRBV5-1 and TRBJ1-4, with 10 bases matching TRBD1. CDR1 is SGHRS and CDR2 is YFSETQ in the germline V gene. V lost 4 bases to trimming and J lost 8 bases; unmatched junction nucleotides: 11. This CDR3 is built from 16 residues. CDR3 in DNA: TGCGCCAGCAGCGTGGACGGGGACAGGGGAGGGGAAAAACTGTTTTTT. Protein sequence: CASSVDGDRGGEKLFF. The complete variable domain, with remaining parts taken from reference TRBV5-1 and TRBJ1-4, reads KAGVTQTPRYLIKTRGQQVTLSCSPISGHRSVSWYQQTPGQGLQFLFEYFSETQRNKGNFPGRFSGRQFSNSRSEMNVSTLELGDSALYLCASSVDGDRGGEKLFFGSGTQLSVL.

The chain carries TRBV7-2 and TRBJ1-2; possibly TRBD1 for D (6 bases). The germline CDR1 and CDR2 sequences are SGHTA and FQGNSA. The CDR3 has 17 amino acids. Trimming shortened V by 6 bases and J by 0 bases, and 20 bases separated the two germline ends. CDR3 DNA: TGTGCCAGCAGATTATTGAGAGGGGGGACCCCTAACTATGGCTACACCTTC. This codes for CASRLLRGGTPNYGYTF.

This clonotype was picked up many times. V is TRBV3-1 and J is TRBJ2-7; D possibly corresponds to TRBD2 (6 bases). Germline CDR1 and CDR2: LGHDT and YNNKEL (reference sequence). The CDR3 has 13 residues. Trimming took off 2 bases at V and 1 base at J, with 6 bases between the two ends. The CDR3 bases are TGTGCCAGCAGCCAACTAGCGTCCTACGAGCAGTACTTC. Its protein product is CASSQLASYEQYF.

There are many counts of this clonotype. V and J are TRBV19 and TRBJ2-7, with D maybe TRBD2 (6 bases). Trimming pared 9 bases from V and 3 bases from J, leaving 15 bases between. CDR1 is LNHDA and CDR2 is SQIVND in the germline V gene (reference sequence). CDR3 length equals 13 residues. CDR3 sequence reads: CASTRGPDYEQYF. The CDR3 nucleotides are TGTGCCAGCACGCGGGGACCAGACTACGAGCAGTACTTC.